The clone carrying this TCR beta chain has more than one count but fewer than ten. This record comes from a study of blood T cells in healthy people across ages. With 0 bases clipped from V and 4 bases from J, the junction kept 8 bases outside the gene matches. Germline V gene data show CDR1 as SGDLS and CDR2 as YYNGEE. The CDR3 is made up of 18 amino acids. Through a sample-barcoded 5' primer and a J-beta primer mix, a second PCR was run for roughly 6 to 12 cycles. There were at least 2.5 million CDR3-containing paired-end reads obtained from each sample. Using its own MiXCR run on the 5' RACE reads, TCRdb lists one record per CDR3 protein. The sample records about 900,000 distinct CDR3 sequences, around 49% being singletons.

This receptor was taken from a man in his thirties or forties in good health. The chain links TRBV9 to TRBJ2-6; 9 positions match TRBD1. Sequenced input: blood. The CDR3 DNA sequence: TGTGCCAGCAGCGTAGCAACGGGACAGGGCTACGGGGCCAACGTCCTGACTTTC. Its protein product is CASSVATGQGYGANVLTF.